This T cell receptor beta chain comes out of a study of cytomegalovirus exposure and HLA in healthy donors (dated by TCRdb to the late 2010s). With respect to the entire study: In an earlier analysis of 587 of the donors, 250 to 300 Gb of sequence data and 90 million to 120 million unique TCR beta sequences from roughly 190 million T cells were reported. Along with the approximately 600-subject first cohort, a separate validation cohort of around 120 different subjects was used. The study aimed to test whether cataloging public T cell receptors could reveal signatures of past pathogen exposure. An earlier analysis of 587 of the donors used high-throughput TCR beta sequencing to judge whether each TCR beta V gene segment behaved as functional or pseudogenic. Of the roughly 400 genotyped donors, 75% to 85% were placed in the genetic ancestry cluster associated with self-reported Caucasian donors. In a later analysis, previously published TCR beta repertoires from 670 or so donors were re-analyzed and high-resolution HLA genotyping was added so that TCR occurrence patterns could be studied. Genome-wide SNP genotypes for about 55% of the roughly 670 donors were used in a later genetic analysis, which treated that subset as a discovery cohort. The study profiled the T cell repertoires of under 700 subjects by immunosequencing and related them to cytomegalovirus serostatus. An early release covering around 630 HLA-typed donors comprised 250 to 350 gigabases of sequencing data and roughly 85 million unique TCR sequences. The number of donors typed differed by locus, with roughly 620-630 for A, B, C, DRB1 and DQB1, roughly 520 for DQA1, 600 to 610 for DPA1, and 450 to 480 for DPB1. To predict cytomegalovirus infection status, the study brought together high-throughput TCR immunosequencing, statistical association of individual TCRs with disease status, and machine learning. Every discovery cohort repertoire had been produced on one sequencing platform. HLA typing included class I and class II loci at four-digit resolution. In the later analysis, no new phenotypic data were used to find candidate immune exposures; instead, reliance was placed on TCR beta sequences and their occurrence across donors. Alongside the repertoire data, information on donor age, sex, ethnicity and CMV serostatus was compiled. Across some 400 genotyped donors of the cohort, an average of roughly 230,000 unique TCR beta nucleotide sequences per donor were sequenced, and 15% to 20% of those sequences were non-productive. Several DR-DQ haplotypes were treated as single units for association and clustering because of strong linkage in the cohort.

The cohort comprised under 700 healthy bone marrow donors. At the time of sampling, all cohort members were nominally healthy, though unrecorded immune exposures were likely present. The donor tested CMV seropositive, placing the donor among the 289 seropositive members of the cohort. A peripheral blood sample was collected from each donor, and TCR beta sequencing was performed on peripheral blood mononuclear cells. Genomic DNA was extracted from the blood cell samples with the Qiagen DNeasy Blood Extraction Kit. Library preparation was by the immunoSEQ multiplex PCR assay. A mixture of 60 forward primers for TCR Vbeta segments and 13 reverse primers for TCR Jbeta segments was used in the multiplex PCR. Amplification of the CDR3 region of rearranged TCR beta genes was performed with a multiplex PCR assay on genomic DNA. The amplified TCR beta libraries were sequenced on the Illumina HiSeq System as 87-base-pair reads. The paper's data handling went like this. Across the 600 to 700 repertoires, a later analysis counted tens of millions of unique TCR beta chains, 9.5 million to 13 million of which were shared by at least two donors. Raw reads were error-corrected and collapsed into unique sequences with a nearest-neighbor algorithm that merged closely related sequences to remove PCR and sequencing errors. V, D and J gene segments were assigned by aligning CDR3 sequences to IMGT reference sequences. For a sequence to be retained, a match of at least six nucleotides was required to both a V gene segment and a J gene segment. A rearrangement counted as productive if the CDR3 had no stop codons and remained in frame with V and J, and every other rearrangement counted as non-productive. CDR3 was defined by IMGT convention, running from the second conserved V-encoded cysteine to the conserved J-encoded phenylalanine. Sequences without an unambiguous match to a single V gene segment were excluded from the earlier analysis of 500 to 700 of the donors. An earlier analysis of almost 600 of the donors classified V segments as functional when productive rearrangements were above 56.7% and as segregating when the standard deviation between donors was above 5%. To diagnose cytomegalovirus status from the catalog of TCR beta chain sequences, a statistical classification framework was built. In a later analysis, V and J genes were assigned by comparing TCR nucleotide sequences against IMGT/GENE-DB human TR gene sequences. A later analysis assigned CDR3 sequences and most-parsimonious VDJ recombination scenarios with the TCRdist pipeline. In a later analysis, each TCR beta chain was defined by its CDR3 amino acid sequence together with its V-gene family, and reads lacking a unique V-gene family were excluded. To address suspected cross-contamination and a sequencing artifact, a later analysis removed 592 highly shared, low-generation-probability nucleotide sequences. In a later analysis, a clonal expansion index was calculated for each public chain from normalized within-repertoire ranks of inferred template counts. In a later analysis, generation probabilities were computed using a VDJ recombination model fitted to out-of-frame rearrangements, and the results were checked against IGoR. Hypergeometric tests were used in a later analysis to score TCR-TCR, TCR-HLA and TCR-CMV co-occurrence, with a repertoire-size bias correction applied to the TCR pairs. In a later analysis, false discovery rates were estimated by permuting HLA or CMV assignments 20 times. In a later analysis, co-occurring TCRs were grouped with DBSCAN, and TCRdist sequence similarity was added when clustering was performed within HLA-allele-positive subsets. Co-occurrence clustering excluded repertoires with fewer than 30,000 or more than 120,000 public chains, plus five with anomalous nucleotide sharing. Entries here come from immuneACCESS through TCRdb and include only in-frame sequences with V and J called. Some clones fail to appear in such tables; in the studies checked, an unresolved V gene covers under half of the shortfall, and the cause of the remainder is unknown. V, J and clone size are those of that table, while D and trimming were read from the DNA. The sample data list 110,000 or so clones, and 67% of these were observed just once. In total, the top ten clones hold roughly 8.7% of the sample.

For this clone: What antigen it recognizes has not been identified. No much larger clone is present one base from it, and per-base qualities are unavailable. Different DNA sequences within this sample yield the same CDR3.

Compared with germline, V lacks 3 bases and J lacks 2 bases; bases without a gene match: 3. From the germline V gene, CDR1 is KGHSH and CDR2 is LQKENI. From the cysteine through the phenylalanine, the CDR3 covers 14 amino acids. CDR3 DNA is the only sequence kept; it has 42 bases, read in frame from the first base. The investigation overall reported the following: A further reported finding was that TCR beta sequences accurately predicted the HLA-A and HLA-B alleles for most subjects in the first cohort. Because some donors lacked HLA typing at each locus, the association tests relied only on the typed subset. A later analysis found that most CMV-associated TCR beta chains appeared HLA-restricted, with HLA associations seemingly driven largely by CMV exposure. Presence/absence analyses assumed roughly uniform sequencing depth across donors, an assumption that may not hold. V-gene and J-gene trimming of TCR beta chains was associated with a missense DCLRE1C variant in a later genetic analysis, and the association was replicated in an independent cohort. Most TCR sequences were seen in very few donors, while some public TCRs were found in many individuals. Three of the identified cytomegalovirus-associated TCR beta chains were confirmed in vitro to be specific for cytomegalovirus antigens. The earlier analysis of 587 of the donors excluded some 15 rarely observed V segments, including chromosome 9 orphons, because counts were too low. According to a later genetic analysis, donors in an Asian-associated ancestry cluster had fewer N-insertions in productive TCRs than the approximately 710-donor mean. The authors suggested that the approach could potentially be generalized to other disease states and immunological phenotypes. In the study, some 180 TCR beta chains were listed as associated with cytomegalovirus. Linkage disequilibrium might explain the correlated functional status among segregating V segments, but an unknown experimental factor could not be ruled out. Only TCR beta chains were sequenced in this cohort, and the absence of alpha or paired-chain data limited detectable features. Strong co-occurrence of HLA alleles, especially DR and DQ, made assigning TCR associations to individual alleles difficult. Because the 87-base-pair reads could not distinguish some IMGT-functional V segments, including TRBV6-2 and TRBV6-3, those segments were excluded. In a later analysis, HLA-associated TCR beta chains showed more clonal expansion and lower generation probabilities than non-associated chains that were equally common. Specific HLA alleles were associated with 18,000 or so TCR beta sequences at a false discovery rate of 0.05 in a later analysis. CMV serostatus was the only immune exposure information available for the cohort. The classifier was reported to diagnose cytomegalovirus status with high specificity and sensitivity in both the original cohort and the validation cohort. An earlier analysis of some 590 of the donors showed that most TCR beta V segments appeared in productive rearrangements either about 87% or about 30% of the time, which broadly matched IMGT annotations. According to a later analysis, parvovirus B19, influenza, CMV and Epstein-Barr virus appeared linked to several top co-occurrence clusters. A group of highly shared sequence variants was considered likely to be a technical artifact of the sequencing pipeline. A later analysis found that TCR association rates varied across HLA loci, with DRB1 alleles showing the most associated TCRs and HLA-C alleles the fewest.

The sequence is built from TRBV18 and TRBJ2-5, with 7 bases aligning to TRBD1. Sequences were obtained from PBMCs. The sequence came from a man aged 18 to 35 in good health and CMV-seropositive. The CDR3 here reads CASSPPGQQETQYF. The nucleotide sequence reads TGTGCCAGCTCACCTCCGGGACAGCAAGAGACCCAGTACTTC.